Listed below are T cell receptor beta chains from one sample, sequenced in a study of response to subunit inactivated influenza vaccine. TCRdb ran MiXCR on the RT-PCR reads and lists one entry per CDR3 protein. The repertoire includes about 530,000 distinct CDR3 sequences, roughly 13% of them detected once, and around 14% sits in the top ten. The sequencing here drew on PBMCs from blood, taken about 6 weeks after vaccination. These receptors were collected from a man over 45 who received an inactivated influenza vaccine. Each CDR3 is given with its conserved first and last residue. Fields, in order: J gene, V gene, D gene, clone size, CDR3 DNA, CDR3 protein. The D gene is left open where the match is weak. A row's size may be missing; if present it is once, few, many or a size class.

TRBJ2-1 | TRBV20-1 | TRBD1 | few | TGCAGTGCTAGGGGCGACAGGGGGGTTTACAATGAGCAGTTCTTC | CSARGDRGVYNEQFF
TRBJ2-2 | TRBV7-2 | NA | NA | TGTGCCAGCAGCCCAACGGGTTTCGGGGAGCTGTTTTTT | CASSPTGFGELFF
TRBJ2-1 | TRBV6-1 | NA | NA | TGTGCCAGCAGGATCAGGGGGGTGAGCTCCTACAATGAGCAGTTCTTC | CASRIRGVSSYNEQFF
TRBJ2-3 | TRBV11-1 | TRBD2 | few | TGTGCCAGCAGAAGGACTAGCGGGGGGGCCGCGAAAGATACGCAGTATTTT | CASRRTSGGAAKDTQYF
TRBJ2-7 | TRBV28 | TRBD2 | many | TGTGCCAGCAGTCCGCCCCGGCTGACTAGCGGGAGTTACGAGCAGTACTTC | CASSPPRLTSGSYEQYF
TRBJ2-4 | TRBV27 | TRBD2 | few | TGTGCCAGCAGTCCTCGACTAGCGGGAGGCCTAAACATTCAGTACTTC | CASSPRLAGGLNIQYF
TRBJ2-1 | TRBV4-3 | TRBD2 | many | TGCGCCAGCAGCCACTCGGGAGGGTTATTCTACAATGAGCAGTTCTTC | CASSHSGGLFYNEQFF
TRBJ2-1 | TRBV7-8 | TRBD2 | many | TGTGCCAGCAGCTTACGTAGCGGGAGGGCTCACTCCTACAATGAGCAGTTCTTC | CASSLRSGRAHSYNEQFF
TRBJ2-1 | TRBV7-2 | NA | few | TGTGCCAGCTGTGATCCCTGGGCCCAGACAGGGGACCGCGGGAGAACCTCCTACAATGAGCAGTTCTTC | CASCDPWAQTGDRGRTSYNEQFF
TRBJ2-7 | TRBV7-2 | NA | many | TGTGCCAGCAGCCCTCAAGAAGGACTTCAGTACTTC | CASSPQEGLQYF
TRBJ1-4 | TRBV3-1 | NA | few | TGTGCCAGCAGCCAAGGCGGGACGGGAAATAATGAAAAACTGTTTTTT | CASSQGGTGNNEKLFF
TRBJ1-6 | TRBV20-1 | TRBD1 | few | TGCAGTGCTAGACGCAGACCCGGACAGGTTAATTCACCCCTCCACTTT | CSARRRPGQVNSPLHF
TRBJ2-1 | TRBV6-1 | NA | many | TGTGCCAGCAGTGCCCCATCTTACAATGAGCAGTTCTTC | CASSAPSYNEQFF
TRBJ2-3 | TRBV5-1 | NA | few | TGCGCCAGCAGAACGGACCTACTTGTCACAGATACGCAGTATTTT | CASRTDLLVTDTQYF
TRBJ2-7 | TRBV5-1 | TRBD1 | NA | TGCGCCAGCAGCGCTGCGGGACAGGGGCTGGACGAGCAGTACTTC | CASSAAGQGLDEQYF
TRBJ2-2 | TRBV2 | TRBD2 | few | TGTGCCAGCAGTGAAGTTTTAGCGGGGGTCACCGGGGAGCTGTTTTTT | CASSEVLAGVTGELFF
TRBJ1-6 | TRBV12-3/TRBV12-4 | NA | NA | TGTGCCAGCAGTTTAGGGTGGTTCGGGCAGCGAAGCTCCTATAATTCACCCCTCCACTTT | CASSLGWFGQRSSYNSPLHF
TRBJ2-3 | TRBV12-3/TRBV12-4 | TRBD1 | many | TGTGCCAGCAGCCCGGGACAGGGGGCGAGAGTCTCTACGCAGTATTTT | CASSPGQGARVSTQYF
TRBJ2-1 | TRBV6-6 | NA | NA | TGTGCCAGCAGTCCCGACAGCTACGAGCAGTTCTTC | CASSPDSYEQFF
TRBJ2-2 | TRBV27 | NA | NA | TGTGCCAGCAGTCCGCAGCGAGACACCGGGGAGCTGTTTTTT | CASSPQRDTGELFF
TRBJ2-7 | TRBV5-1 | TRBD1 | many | TGCGCCAGCAGCGCGACAGGGTCGTCGTACGAGCAGTACTTC | CASSATGSSYEQYF
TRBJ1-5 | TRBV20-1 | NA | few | TGCAGTGCTAGAGATTCTGTTCGGGGGTATCAGCCCCAGCATTTT | CSARDSVRGYQPQHF
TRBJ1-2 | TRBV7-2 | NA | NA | TGTGCCATCAGCTTCCAGGGTCTGGATAACTATGGCTACACCTTC | CAISFQGLDNYGYTF
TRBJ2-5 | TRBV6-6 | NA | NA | TGTGCCAGCACCTGGAGCCAAGAGACCCAGTACTTC | CASTWSQETQYF
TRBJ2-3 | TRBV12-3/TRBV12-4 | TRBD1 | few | TGTGCCAGCAGTCGGTCCGGCAGGGGGCTCACAGATACGCAGTATTTT | CASSRSGRGLTDTQYF
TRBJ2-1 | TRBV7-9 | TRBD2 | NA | TGTGCCAGCAGCTTCGTGTGGCGGGAGGGGGCCCAGGAGCAGTTCTTC | CASSFVWREGAQEQFF
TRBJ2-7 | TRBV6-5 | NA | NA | TGTGCCAGCAGTAACCAGGGTGTTATTTCCGGTCAGTACTTC | CASSNQGVISGQYF
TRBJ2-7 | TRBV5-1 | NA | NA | TGCGCCAGCACCGACACGGCCTCGACCTACGAGCAGTACTTC | CASTDTASTYEQYF
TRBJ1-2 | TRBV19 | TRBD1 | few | TGTGCCAGTACCGCCAAGCGACAGGGGTATGGCTACACCTTC | CASTAKRQGYGYTF
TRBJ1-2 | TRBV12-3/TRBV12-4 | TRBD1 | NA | TGTGCCAGCAGTCAGGACAGGGGTTTATCGTTCACCTTC | CASSQDRGLSFTF
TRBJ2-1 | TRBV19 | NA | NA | TGTGCCAGTAGTATAGACTACTCCTCGGTAGAGCAGTTCTTC | CASSIDYSSVEQFF
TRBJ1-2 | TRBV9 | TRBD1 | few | TGTGCCAGCAGCGCAGACAGGGAGGAGTATGGCTACACCTTC | CASSADREEYGYTF
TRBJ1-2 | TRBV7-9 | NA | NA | TGTGCCAGCAGCTTTGACAGCTATGGCTACACCTTC | CASSFDSYGYTF
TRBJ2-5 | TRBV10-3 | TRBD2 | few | TGTGCCATCAGTGAGCCGAGGGAGGGGGAGACCCAGTACTTC | CAISEPREGETQYF
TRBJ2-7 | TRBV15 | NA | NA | TGTGCCACCAGCACAACTCAGGAATACGAGCAGTACTTC | CATSTTQEYEQYF
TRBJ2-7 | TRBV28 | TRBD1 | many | TGTGCCAGCAGCTACACGGGACAGGGGAACCACGAGCAGTACTTC | CASSYTGQGNHEQYF
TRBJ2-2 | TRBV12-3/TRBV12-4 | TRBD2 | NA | TGTGCCAGCAGAACTAGCGGGAGGGACACCGGGGAGCTGTTTTTT | CASRTSGRDTGELFF
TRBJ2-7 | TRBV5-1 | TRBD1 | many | TGCGCCAGCAGCATCACAGGGGACTACGAGCAGTACTTC | CASSITGDYEQYF
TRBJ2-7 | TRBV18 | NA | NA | TGTGCCAGCTCACCACCATTCCCGAACGAGCAGTACTTC | CASSPPFPNEQYF
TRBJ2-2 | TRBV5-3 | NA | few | TGTGCCAGAAGCTTGGGGGCGGCGAACACCGGGGAGCTGTTTTTT | CARSLGAANTGELFF
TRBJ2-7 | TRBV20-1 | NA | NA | TGCAGTGCTAGGGGACACCGACTTCTTAACTACGAGCAGTACTTC | CSARGHRLLNYEQYF
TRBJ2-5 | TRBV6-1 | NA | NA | TGTGCCAGCAGTGGGAAACCCGGGACAAACCAAGAGACCCAGTACTTC | CASSGKPGTNQETQYF
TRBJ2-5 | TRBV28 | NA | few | TGTGCCAGCCGTAGGGCAGGAGGAGCAGAGACCCAGTACTTC | CASRRAGGAETQYF
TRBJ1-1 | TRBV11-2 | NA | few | TGTGCCAGCAGCCCCGCAAGGACTGAAGCTTTCTTT | CASSPARTEAFF
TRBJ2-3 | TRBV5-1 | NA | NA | TGCGCCAGCAGCTTGGTAGGGGTCGCAGATACGCAGTATTTT | CASSLVGVADTQYF
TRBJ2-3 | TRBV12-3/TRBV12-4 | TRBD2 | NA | TGTGCCAGCCGCCTTTCGGGAGGGCCATCAGATACGCAGTATTTT | CASRLSGGPSDTQYF
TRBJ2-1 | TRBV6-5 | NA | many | TGTGCCAGCAGTTACGTGGGTTCCTACAATGAGCAGTTCTTC | CASSYVGSYNEQFF
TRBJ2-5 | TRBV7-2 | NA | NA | TGTGCCAGCAGCTTATTGACCCAAGAGACCCAGTACTTC | CASSLLTQETQYF
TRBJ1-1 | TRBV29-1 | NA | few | TGCAGCGTTGACTGGGGCAGGTCGGCCACTGAAGCTTTCTTT | CSVDWGRSATEAFF
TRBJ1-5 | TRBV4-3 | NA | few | TGCGCCAGCAGCCAAGAGGTGGGGCCCCAGCCCCAGCATTTT | CASSQEVGPQPQHF
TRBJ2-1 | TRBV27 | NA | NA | TGTGCCAGCAGTTTTAAACCGAGTAGGTCCTACAATGAGCAGTTCTTC | CASSFKPSRSYNEQFF
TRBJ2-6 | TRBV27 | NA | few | TGTGCCACCCGGGCTCATGGGGCCAACGTCCTGACTTTC | CATRAHGANVLTF
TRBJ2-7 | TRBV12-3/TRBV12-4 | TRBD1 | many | TGTGCCAGCAGTTTAGGTTGGCAGGGGGCCCACGAGCAGTACTTC | CASSLGWQGAHEQYF
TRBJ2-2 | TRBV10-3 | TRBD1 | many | TGTGCCATCAGTGAGGACAGGGTTGGAACCGGGGAGCTGTTTTTT | CAISEDRVGTGELFF
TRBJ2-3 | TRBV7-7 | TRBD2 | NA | TGTGCTAGCAGCTTAAGCGGGGGGGACACAGATACGCAGTATTTT | CASSLSGGDTDTQYF
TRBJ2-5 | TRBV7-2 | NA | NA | TGTGCCAGCAGCTTAGTTCCCCGGGGGCTCGGAGAGACCCAGTACTTC | CASSLVPRGLGETQYF